This TCR beta chain was recorded in a study of STAT5B mutations in CD4+ large granular lymphocyte leukemia (dated by TCRdb to between 2021 and 2023). Broadly, across the study: Among the healthy controls, the CDR3 'QG' motif was associated with a particular HLA allele. Flow cytometry performed on FACSCanto II or FACSVerse showed that the purified fractions had more than 95% purity among lymphocytes. The TCRbeta repertoires of CD4+ T-cell large granular lymphocyte leukemia patients were compared with the TCRbeta repertoires of healthy blood donors. On the study overall, not on this receptor specifically: Compared with healthy CD4+ repertoires, CD4-sorted patient repertoires appeared more clonal, and this difference remained even after the putative leukemic clones were removed. Data were not HLA-matched; higher clonality in CD4+ versus CD8+ T-LGLL could reflect the relatively small sample size. Each patient's main leukemic clonotypes were private, but approximately 25% of these clonotypes showed up at low frequency in the non-leukemic repertoires of other patients. TRBV06-family usage was enriched among the top patient clones (8/27) compared with healthy controls (2/35).

As regards this clone: Its antigen specificity is not known. Per-base qualities were not stored, and no clone one base away is much larger.

The immunoSEQ assay at survey resolution was applied to genomic DNA for sequencing of TCRbeta rearrangements. The study's processing was this. In the TCR sequencing data, the lowest productive clonotype frequency that could be detected was 2.59 x 10-5. Only productive TCRbeta rearrangements, defined as complete and in-frame sequences, were included in the analyses. Clonality for each sample was calculated as Simpson clonality in the immunoSEQ Analyzer version 3.0. Clones were grouped by frequency into very rare, small, medium, large (1-20%) or hyperexpanded (>20%) categories. OLGA 1.2.3 estimated generation probabilities, VDJtools produced V-gene circos plots, VDJdb was queried for specificities, and GLIPH identified CDR3 motifs. Drawn from immuneACCESS, this table holds only the in-frame rearrangements with V and J called that TCRdb kept. Clones are partly lost; checked studies trace under half to an unresolved V gene and leave the rest unexplained. The V and J calls and the clone size are those of that table, but D and trimming were determined from the DNA. Recorded for this sample are about 33,000 clones; roughly four fifths of them occurred a single time. Of the sample, less than 0.3% falls within the top ten clones.

Buffy coats from under 40 blood donors, supplied by the Finnish Red Cross blood service, were used as healthy controls. All TCR-sequenced material derived from peripheral blood: patient blood samples and healthy donor buffy coats. Ficoll-Hypaque gradient centrifugation was used to isolate peripheral blood mononuclear cells. Magnetic purification was used to isolate CD4+ cells from the buffy coats of the healthy controls. The Gentra Puregene Cell and Tissue kit was used for genomic DNA extraction, and quantification was performed on a Qubit 2.0 fluorometer. The junction shows trimming of 7 bases on V and 6 bases on J, and the gene matches do not reach 12 bases of it. CDR1 and CDR2 were assigned from the germline V gene (reference sequence) as LNHDA and SQIVND. The CDR3 contains 15 residues, cysteine and phenylalanine counted. Just CDR3 DNA is preserved here, 45 bases in frame from base 1.

The V and J segments used are TRBV19 and TRBJ2-7, with TRBD2 matching 10 junction bases. The TCR originated in a human donor in good health. The specimen was CD4+ T cells from blood buffy coats. The DNA sequence reads TGTGCCAGTACCCAATCTAGCGGGAGTGACTCCGAGCAGTACTTC. Translation gives CASTQSSGSDSEQYF.